Listed below are T cell receptor beta chains from one sample, sequenced in a study of T cell changes during pregnancy in multiple sclerosis. The table came from immunoSEQ multiplex PCR; TCRdb's copy has only in-frame clones and leaves some out. Here the sample spans more than 35,000 clones, around 90% being singletons. The material was CD8+ T cells from peripheral blood mononuclear cells, obtained after pregnancy. These receptors were taken from a female donor in good health, enrolled as a control in a pregnancy study. CDR3s include the opening cysteine and the closing phenylalanine or tryptophan. The D gene is left open where the match is weak. Size is stated for part of the rows, as once, few or many counts, or as a class when the clone is expanded.

V	J	D	size	DNA	CDR3
TRBV5-1	TRBJ2-7	TRBD1	once	TGCGCCAGCAGCTTAGGGACAGGACGCGAGCAGTACTTC	CASSLGTGREQYF
TRBV21-1	TRBJ2-2	-	once	TGTGCCAGCGGAGAGGGAGGGAGAACCGATAAAAGGACCGGGGAGCTGTTTTTT	CASGEGGRTDKRTGELFF
TRBV27	TRBJ2-1	-	once	TGTGCCAGCAGTACCCCTTTGGACATAAACAATGAGCAGTTCTTC	CASSTPLDINNEQFF
TRBV7-9	TRBJ2-7	-	-	TGTGCCAGCAGCCCCGAACAGGTGTACGAGCAGTACTTC	CASSPEQVYEQYF
TRBV18	TRBJ2-7	-	-	TGTGCCAGCTCACCACCGGTCCGAGGCTCCTACGAGCAGTACTTC	CASSPPVRGSYEQYF
TRBV5-6	TRBJ1-1	-	-	TGTGCCAGCAGCTTGGGTAAAACTGAAGCTTTCTTT	CASSLGKTEAFF
TRBV27	TRBJ1-5	-	few	TGTGCCAGCAGTTTATCACGGGGGAGCAATCAGCCCCAGCATTTT	CASSLSRGSNQPQHF
TRBV7-9	TRBJ2-1	-	many	TGTGCCAGCAAACCCCTAGAATCCGAATCGAGGAGCAATGAGCAGTTCTTC	CASKPLESESRSNEQFF
TRBV4-3	TRBJ2-3	TRBD1	-	TGCGCCAGCAGGCTAGGGCCTGCAGGGGGCGGCACAGATACGCAGTATTTT	CASRLGPAGGGTDTQYF
TRBV18	TRBJ1-4	-	once	TGTGCCAGCTCACCTGAGGTCACAGGGTATAATGAAAAACTGTTTTTT	CASSPEVTGYNEKLFF
TRBV29-1	TRBJ1-1	-	few	TGCAGCGTTGAAGATGGCCGGGGTGAGGCTTTCTTT	CSVEDGRGEAFF
TRBV12-5	TRBJ1-2	-	-	TGTGCTAGTGGCCAGGACTCGTTAGATGGCTACACCTTC	CASGQDSLDGYTF
TRBV4-1	TRBJ1-2	-	-	TGCGCCAGCAGCCAAGGGTCAGGGGTTGGTTATGGCTACACCTTC	CASSQGSGVGYGYTF
TRBV10-3	TRBJ1-1	-	few	TGTGCCATCAGTGAGTCGGGCGGGACTGAAGCTTTCTTT	CAISESGGTEAFF
TRBV14	TRBJ2-7	-	-	TGTGCCAGCAGCCAAGGCTGGGAGTTCGAGCAGTACTTC	CASSQGWEFEQYF
TRBV7-9	TRBJ2-2	-	-	TGTGCCAGCAGCGGCAGAGGTACCGGGGAGCTGTTTTTT	CASSGRGTGELFF
TRBV29-1	TRBJ1-1	-	-	TGCAGCGTTGAGCGTTCAACCACTGAAGCTTTCTTT	CSVERSTTEAFF